The next 28 T cell receptor beta chains were all read from a single sample in a study of cytomegalovirus exposure and HLA in healthy donors. The PCR employed 60 Vbeta primers together with 13 Jbeta primers. Profiling relied on immunoSEQ multiplex PCR, and the TCRdb table lists in-frame clones only, not all of them. The profile shows some 67,000 clones, around 78% of them singletons. Sequencing input: PBMCs. The origin of the receptors is a man aged 35 to 55 in good health and CMV-seronegative.

This clone was seen a handful of times. The V gene is TRBV6-1, the J gene TRBJ2-3, with TRBD2 matching 7 bases. This CDR3 has 15 amino acids. V shed 5 bases and J 2 bases; nucleotides not matched to a gene: 7. Germline V gives CDR1 MNHNS, CDR2 SASEGT. The CDR3 DNA is TGTGCCAGCAGTCCTAGCGGCAGAACCACAGATACGCAGTATTTT. Translating gives CASSPSGRTTDTQYF.

This clone has ten or more counts. This chain joins TRBV7-9 and TRBJ1-2, with TRBD1 as a possible D gene (6 bases). Trimming took off 8 bases at V and 7 bases at J, with 17 bases between the two ends. From germline, CDR1 is SEHNR and CDR2 FQNEAQ (reference sequence). The CDR3 is made up of 13 amino acids. The CDR3 DNA reads TGTGCCAGCGGAACGGAGGGGGAGGGTGGCTACACCTTC. It codes for CASGTEGEGGYTF.

The chain is built from TRBV29-1 and TRBJ2-5; D gene unclear. This CDR3 comprises 14 residues. Germline V gene data show CDR1 as SQVTM and CDR2 as ANQGSEA. The V end was cut by 2 bases, the J end by 1 base, with 11 bases between. DNA of the CDR3: TGCAGCGTTGAACCTCAAGAGCCCCAAGAGACCCAGTACTTC. This gives the protein CSVEPQEPQETQYF. Looking up the rest from reference TRBV29-1 and TRBJ2-5 gives the full variable domain: SAVISQKPSRDICQRGTSLTIQCQVDSQVTMMFWYRQQPGQSLTLIATANQGSEATYESGFVIDKFPISRPNLTFSTLTVSNMSPEDSSIYLCSVEPQEPQETQYFGPGTRLLVL.

This clone has more than one count but fewer than ten. This chain joins TRBV4-1 and TRBJ1-1; 10 bases map to TRBD1. The CDR3 runs to 16 residues. The germline CDR1 and CDR2 sequences are MGHRA and YSYEKL. V dropped 4 bases and J dropped 4; count of bases not matched to a gene: 9. CDR3 coding DNA: TGCGCCAGCAGCCCCCCGGACAGGGGGAAAAGCACTGAAGCTTTCTTT. This gives the protein CASSPPDRGKSTEAFF.

The chain couples TRBV9 to TRBJ2-3; D might be TRBD2 (5 bases). This CDR3 spans 18 amino acids. Trimming took 0 bases from V and 0 from J, leaving 17 bases between them. The V gene's germline CDR1 is SGDLS and CDR2 YYNGEE. The CDR3 region has the DNA TGTGCCAGCAGCGTAGGCGGGCGGAGATTAGGGAGCACAGATACGCAGTATTTT. Translation: CASSVGGRRLGSTDTQYF.

V is TRBV28 and J is TRBJ2-1; D ambiguous. CDR3 size: 12 residues. The V and J ends lost 3 bases and 9 bases respectively, with 9 bases between them. Germline V gene sequence: CDR1 MDHEN, CDR2 SYDVKM. CDR3 DNA: TGTGCCAGCAGTTTTGGGCTGGCTGAGCAGTTCTTC. Amino acid sequence: CASSFGLAEQFF.

This rearrangement joins TRBV7-9 to TRBJ1-1, with 8 bases lining up with TRBD1. The germline CDR1 and CDR2 sequences are SEHNR and FQNEAQ (reference sequence). V lost 2 bases and J lost 7; bases outside the gene matches: 21. The CDR3 is 19 residues long. Here the CDR3 reads CASSLSLARGPPGGIEAFF. The CDR3 DNA follows: TGTGCCAGCAGCTTAAGCTTAGCGAGGGGGCCTCCAGGGGGCATTGAAGCTTTCTTT.

The chain employs TRBV5-1 and TRBJ2-7; a possible D gene is TRBD1 (6 bases). V was pared by 4 bases and J by 2 bases, with 19 bases between. This CDR3 has 16 amino acids. CDR1 and CDR2 (germline): SGHRS, YFSETQ. The CDR3 coding sequence is TGCGCCAGCAGCCCGATTACCCCCAGGACAGCCTACGAGCAGTACTTC. Translated, it gives CASSPITPRTAYEQYF. Looking up the rest from reference TRBV5-1 and TRBJ2-7 gives the full variable domain: KAGVTQTPRYLIKTRGQQVTLSCSPISGHRSVSWYQQTPGQGLQFLFEYFSETQRNKGNFPGRFSGRQFSNSRSEMNVSTLELGDSALYLCASSPITPRTAYEQYFGPGTRLTVT.

This rearrangement joins TRBV7-3 to TRBJ2-1; a weak D match, TRBD2 (6 bases). The germline V gene encodes CDR1 SGHTA and CDR2 FQGTGA. The CDR3 spans 16 residues. V lost 1 base to trimming and J lost 8 bases, with 18 bases between them. This CDR3 is CASSLSASVRFDEQFF. Written as DNA, the CDR3 is TGTGCCAGCAGCTTAAGCGCTAGCGTGAGATTTGATGAGCAGTTCTTC.

This clone has only a few counts. This chain joins TRBV6-6 and TRBJ1-5, with D possibly matching TRBD1 (6 bases). V lost 7 bases to trimming and J lost 7 bases, with 20 bases between them. Looked up from germline, CDR1 is MNHNY and CDR2 is SVGAGI (reference sequence). CDR3 length: 15 residues. For the CDR3, the DNA is TGTGCCAGCACCCCAGGTCAGGGGACAAGACAGCCCCAGCATTTT. Translating gives CASTPGQGTRQPQHF.

The rearrangement links TRBV19 to TRBJ1-1, with 8 bases fitting TRBD1. CDR1 and CDR2 from the germline V gene are LNHDA and SQIVND (reference sequence). V was pared by 5 bases and J by 0 bases, with 5 bases of the junction left unmatched. CDR3 length: 15 residues. The DNA for the CDR3 is TGTGCCAGTAGTGCCCAGACAGGGGTGAACACTGAAGCTTTCTTT. Translating gives CASSAQTGVNTEAFF.

The chain uses TRBV5-1 and TRBJ2-3; possible D gene TRBD2, 6 bases. The ends were cut back, 4 bases at V and 6 bases at J, with 9 bases in the middle. The CDR3 contains 12 residues. Germline CDR1 reads SGHRS; CDR2 reads YFSETQ. The CDR3 is CASSVSGDTQYF. Written as DNA, the CDR3 is TGCGCCAGCAGCGTCAGCGGGGATACGCAGTATTTT.

The chain links TRBV5-1 to TRBJ1-5, with D perhaps TRBD1 (5 bases). The germline V gene has CDR1 SGHRS and CDR2 YFSETQ. This CDR3 has 14 residues. With 5 bases removed from V and 7 bases from J, the gap between germline ends came to 16 bases. The CDR3 is CASRAGGGEQPQHF. The DNA of the CDR3 is TGCGCCAGCAGGGCCGGGGGAGGAGAACAGCCCCAGCATTTT.

The rearrangement uses TRBV5-1 and TRBJ2-7, with TRBD2 matching 8 bases. Germline trimming cut 0 bases from V and 7 bases from J; bases unmatched to any gene: 15. Germline-derived CDR1 and CDR2 are SGHRS and YFSETQ. The CDR3 loop spans 17 amino acids. In DNA form, the CDR3 reads TGCGCCAGCAGCTTGGCCGGGGGGGGCTACCTCCTTGGGGAGCAGTACTTC. Its translation is CASSLAGGGYLLGEQYF.

The gene calls are TRBV6-5 and TRBJ1-2; D ambiguous. This CDR3 is 13 amino acids long. The ends were cut back, 6 bases at V and 3 bases at J, with 11 bases in the middle. CDR1 is MNHEY, CDR2 SVGAGI, per germline. CDR3 residues: CASRNGYDYGYTF. The CDR3 DNA reads as TGTGCCAGCAGGAACGGGTACGACTATGGCTACACCTTC.

This clone was found a few times. The chain is built from TRBV2 and TRBJ2-7; D unclear. Deletions cut 2 bases from V and 2 bases from J, with 13 bases between. Germline CDR1 is SNHLY and CDR2 is FYNNEI. The CDR3 has 15 amino acids. This chain's CDR3 is CASSESVGRAYEQYF. CDR3 in DNA: TGTGCCAGCAGTGAAAGTGTGGGCAGAGCCTACGAGCAGTACTTC.

Comment on this clone: Additional DNA sequences in this sample encode the identical CDR3. The chain links TRBV5-1 to TRBJ2-1; 9 bases map to TRBD2. Germline-derived CDR1 and CDR2 are SGHRS and YFSETQ. J was trimmed by 7 bases and V by 0 bases; bases with no gene match: 2. This CDR3 is built from 14 residues. CDR3 region: CASSLVAGGNEQFF. The CDR3 DNA sequence: TGCGCCAGCAGCTTGGTGGCGGGGGGGAATGAGCAGTTCTTC. Based on the CDR3 plus reference TRBV5-1 and TRBJ2-1, the full variable domain is KAGVTQTPRYLIKTRGQQVTLSCSPISGHRSVSWYQQTPGQGLQFLFEYFSETQRNKGNFPGRFSGRQFSNSRSEMNVSTLELGDSALYLCASSLVAGGNEQFFGPGTRLTVL.

This chain joins TRBV27 and TRBJ2-3, with 8 positions matching TRBD1. The CDR3 is 13 residues long. The germline V gene has CDR1 MNHEY and CDR2 SMNVEV (reference sequence). The junction had 7 bases not matched to a gene; V was cut back by 7 bases and J by 7 bases. CDR3 loop: CASNPTGANTQYF. DNA of the CDR3: TGTGCCAGCAACCCGACAGGGGCTAATACGCAGTATTTT.

The J gene is TRBJ1-1, the V gene TRBV7-8, with D uncertain. V was trimmed by 1 base and J by 0 bases, leaving 6 bases between them. This CDR3 has 14 residues. Germline V gene sequence: CDR1 SGHVS, CDR2 FQNEAQ. The CDR3 DNA follows: TGTGCCAGCAGCTTAGTCTCCCTGAACACTGAAGCTTTCTTT. Translating gives CASSLVSLNTEAFF.

This clone was seen more than once but under ten times. The chain has TRBV6-1 and TRBJ2-7; tentative D call: TRBD1 (6 bases). V was cut by 3 bases and J by 3 bases, with 9 bases left in between. The CDR3 has 13 residues. Germline V gene lookup returns CDR1 MNHNS and CDR2 SASEGT. This chain's CDR3 is CASSEGDIYEQYF. CDR3 DNA sequence: TGTGCCAGCAGTGAGGGGGACATCTACGAGCAGTACTTC.

The chain is built from TRBV27 and TRBJ2-7; 14 bases align to TRBD2. Germline loops: CDR1 MNHEY, CDR2 SMNVEV (reference sequence). With 5 bases clipped from V and 0 bases from J, the junction kept 12 bases outside the gene matches. The CDR3 runs to 19 residues. The DNA of the CDR3 is TGTGCCAGCAGTATGCTGGGACTAGCGGGAGTGGAGGGCTCCTACGAGCAGTACTTC. Residues: CASSMLGLAGVEGSYEQYF.

The chain uses TRBV28 and TRBJ2-6; possible D gene TRBD1, 5 bases. V was shortened by 6 bases and J by 1 base, with 16 bases between the two germline ends. This CDR3 is 17 amino acids long. Germline CDR1 MDHEN, CDR2 SYDVKM. Here the CDR3 DNA reads TGTGCCAGCAGCGGACACGCAGGACGTTCTGGGGCCAACGTCCTGACTTTC. This codes for CASSGHAGRSGANVLTF.

The chain is built from TRBV18 and TRBJ1-5; perhaps TRBD1 as D (5 bases). Trimming cost V 3 bases and J 1 base, with 7 bases left between them. Germline V gene lookup returns CDR1 KGHSH and CDR2 LQKENI. The CDR3 consists of 14 residues. Here the CDR3 reads CASSPAGSNQPQHF. The CDR3 DNA reads as TGTGCCAGCTCACCCGCAGGGAGCAATCAGCCCCAGCATTTT.

This clone was recorded a few times. The chain combines TRBV5-4 with TRBJ2-3; 9 nucleotides agree with TRBD2. The CDR3 runs 15 residues. The germline V gene has CDR1 SGHNT and CDR2 YYREEE (reference sequence). Unmatched junction bases numbered 6, after V lost 4 bases and J lost 3 bases. The DNA for the CDR3 is TGTGCCAGCAGCGAGGGACTAGCTTCTACAGATACGCAGTATTTT. Translation: CASSEGLASTDTQYF.

The V gene is TRBV4-2, the J gene TRBJ2-7, with TRBD2 matching over 7 bases. The V and J ends lost 1 base and 1 base, in that order; junction bases with no gene match: 4. CDR1 is LGHNA and CDR2 is YNFKEQ in the germline V gene. There are 15 residues in the CDR3. The CDR3 sequence is CASSQGLAASYEQYF. The CDR3 coding sequence is TGTGCCAGCAGCCAAGGGCTAGCGGCGTCCTACGAGCAGTACTTC.

This sequence joins TRBV6-1 and TRBJ1-1; a possible D gene is TRBD1 (5 bases). Germline V lookup: CDR1 MNHNS, CDR2 SASEGT. This CDR3 has 15 amino acids. V was trimmed by 2 bases and J by 4 bases, leaving 14 bases between them. CDR3 coding DNA: TGTGCCAGCAGTGAACTGAGAACAGGAGCCACTGAAGCTTTCTTT. Translated: CASSELRTGATEAFF.

This clone was seen a handful of times. The chain combines TRBV15 with TRBJ2-5; 11 bases fit TRBD1. The J call is uncertain, as TRBJ2-7 better fits the DNA end. Looked up from germline, CDR1 is LNHNV and CDR2 is YYDKDF (reference sequence). This CDR3 contains 20 residues. The CDR3 sequence: CATSTRPGQGDRGSSYEQYF. In nucleotides, the CDR3 is TGTGCCACCAGCACCCGACCGGGACAGGGGGATCGGGGCAGCTCCTACGAGCAGTACTTC.

This clone was counted only a few times. The chain employs TRBV25-1 and TRBJ2-5, with a possible D match to TRBD2 (5 bases). The germline V gene has CDR1 MGHDK and CDR2 SYGVNS. This CDR3 region has 13 residues. Trimming removed 3 bases from V and 7 bases from J, with 12 bases in between. CDR3 sequence (DNA): TGTGCCAGCAGTGACCGGGAAAAGGGGACCCAGTACTTC. It translates to CASSDREKGTQYF.